This entry concerns a single TCR beta chain. The antigen remains undetermined. V shed 1 base and J 1 base; nucleotides not matched to a gene: 6. The CDR3 runs 16 residues. The germline V gene has CDR1 MGHRA and CDR2 YSYEKL. This sample was taken from a study of graft-versus-host responses after intestinal transplantation. Some clones are missing from TCRdb's copy, which holds only in-frame ones; the method was immunoSEQ multiplex PCR. The table includes roughly 110,000 clones, about 92% detected once. Findings and limits, study-wide: Where graft-donor T cell macrochimerism was present, patients had high graft-versus-host to host-versus-graft clonal ratios in allografts. Recipient marrow contained GvH clones, some of which appeared first in ileum or blood.

This chain connects TRBV4-1 to TRBJ2-5, with 7 nucleotides matching TRBD1. The receptor was derived from a human donor who was the organ donor for an intestinal transplant. The sample here was unstimulated CD8+ T cells sorted from spleen or lymph node cells, taken before transplant. Here the CDR3 DNA reads TGCGCCAGCAGCCAAGTCCCGGGACAGTTCCAAGAGACCCAGTACTTC. Translation gives CASSQVPGQFQETQYF.